The present T cell receptor (beta chain) was sequenced within a study of cytomegalovirus exposure and HLA in healthy donors. Study at large: Caucasian-associated ancestry cluster membership applied to 75% to 85% of under 450 genotyped donors.

PCR involved 60 Vbeta and 13 Jbeta primers. Data came from immunoSEQ multiplex PCR; TCRdb stores just in-frame clones and leaves some out. This sample yields approximately 130,000 clones, of which approximately 87% are seen a single time; about 5.5% belongs to the top ten. Germline CDR1 KGHSH, CDR2 LQKENI. There are 16 residues in the CDR3. Trimming removed 0 bases from V and 4 bases from J; junction bases left unmatched: 6. Input material: PBMCs. The sequence was collected from a woman in her twenties or thirties in good health and CMV-seronegative. The rearrangement joins TRBV18 to TRBJ1-3; 7 bases map to TRBD1. The CDR3 DNA reads as TGTGCCAGCTCACCACCTTCGACAGGGAGAGGAAACACCATATATTTT. As protein: CASSPPSTGRGNTIYF.